A selection of T cell receptor beta chains follows, all from one sample in a study of blood T cell repertoires in COVID-19. The table came from immunoSEQ multiplex PCR; TCRdb's copy has only in-frame clones and leaves some out. Among around 140,000 clones listed, around four fifths were seen once. The sequencing sample was made of peripheral blood. Source of these receptors: a human donor in a cohort sampled during active COVID-19. Each CDR3 is given with its conserved first and last residue. The order of the fields is V gene, CDR3 protein.

V gene: TRBV5-8; CDR3 protein: CASSLGDRGAYNEQFF
V gene: TRBV7-6; CDR3 protein: CASSLWEYSDTQYF
V gene: TRBV23-1; CDR3 protein: CASRLYRGTYEQYF
V gene: TRBV2; CDR3 protein: CASSGTSGRINEQFF
V gene: TRBV29-1; CDR3 protein: CSLYLASYNEQFF
V gene: TRBV28; CDR3 protein: CASSTASGGIENIQYF
V gene: TRBV5-1; CDR3 protein: CASSPLQGVSGEQYF
V gene: TRBV5-1; CDR3 protein: CASSLQETQYF
V gene: TRBV28; CDR3 protein: CASSQPGYRGYTF
V gene: TRBV6-2/TRBV6-3; CDR3 protein: CASSYSPGDNQPQHF
V gene: TRBV27; CDR3 protein: CASSSGRDRGNQPQHF
V gene: TRBV5-8; CDR3 protein: CASSFGQGGNEQFF
V gene: TRBV27; CDR3 protein: CASSSTLTPGTSFRSTEAFF
V gene: TRBV28; CDR3 protein: CASTSAGAGELFF
V gene: TRBV19; CDR3 protein: CASSMGSGGNYNEQFF
V gene: TRBV4-2; CDR3 protein: CASSRAMDATRYEQYF
V gene: TRBV21-1; CDR3 protein: CASSKVGLKQGIRNGYTF
V gene: TRBV29-1; CDR3 protein: CSTRTGAYEQYF
V gene: TRBV5-1; CDR3 protein: CASSLGLEETQYF
V gene: TRBV14; CDR3 protein: CASSRLAGKNTGELFF
V gene: TRBV3-1/TRBV3-2; CDR3 protein: CASSHRTGSYNEQFF
V gene: TRBV2; CDR3 protein: CASRQTRTASNQPQHF
V gene: TRBV29-1; CDR3 protein: CSVGGQGGSTDTQYF
V gene: TRBV2; CDR3 protein: CASRRTGVPDGYTF
V gene: TRBV5-4; CDR3 protein: CASTPDRGRTDTQYF
V gene: TRBV2; CDR3 protein: CASSEDRDRGSNQPQHF
V gene: TRBV5-8; CDR3 protein: CASRLRVADTEAFF
V gene: TRBV6-5; CDR3 protein: CASKRRTRSTDTQYF
V gene: TRBV6-1; CDR3 protein: CASSGQGLGSYNSPLHF
V gene: TRBV5-4; CDR3 protein: CASSTGTSGRGEQFF
V gene: TRBV20-1; CDR3 protein: CSARSAEKLFF
V gene: TRBV21-1; CDR3 protein: CASSIVTGPYEQYF
V gene: TRBV6-6; CDR3 protein: CASRGQGVAYEQYF
V gene: TRBV2; CDR3 protein: CASSNPARAGELFF
V gene: TRBV29-1; CDR3 protein: CSVVYGNGEAFF
V gene: TRBV14; CDR3 protein: CASSQSGGLNTEAFF
V gene: TRBV2; CDR3 protein: CASKTTLAGDFNEQFF
V gene: TRBV18; CDR3 protein: CASSPPDSLGEKLFF
V gene: TRBV5-6; CDR3 protein: CASSPFGESSYNEQFF
V gene: TRBV6-6; CDR3 protein: CASSYRGTGVETQYF
V gene: TRBV23-1; CDR3 protein: CASSPTSGSGTQYF
V gene: TRBV29-1; CDR3 protein: CSVEKGAGAGGTEAFF
V gene: TRBV21-1; CDR3 protein: CASSKGQANTGELFF
V gene: TRBV11-2; CDR3 protein: CASSWDRSTDTQYF
V gene: TRBV7-3; CDR3 protein: CASSLQVTGELFF
V gene: TRBV11-2; CDR3 protein: CASSPGVSTDTQYF
V gene: TRBV7-2; CDR3 protein: CASSLVVSSGGSDTQYF
V gene: TRBV6-5; CDR3 protein: CASRRTGTAKNIQYF